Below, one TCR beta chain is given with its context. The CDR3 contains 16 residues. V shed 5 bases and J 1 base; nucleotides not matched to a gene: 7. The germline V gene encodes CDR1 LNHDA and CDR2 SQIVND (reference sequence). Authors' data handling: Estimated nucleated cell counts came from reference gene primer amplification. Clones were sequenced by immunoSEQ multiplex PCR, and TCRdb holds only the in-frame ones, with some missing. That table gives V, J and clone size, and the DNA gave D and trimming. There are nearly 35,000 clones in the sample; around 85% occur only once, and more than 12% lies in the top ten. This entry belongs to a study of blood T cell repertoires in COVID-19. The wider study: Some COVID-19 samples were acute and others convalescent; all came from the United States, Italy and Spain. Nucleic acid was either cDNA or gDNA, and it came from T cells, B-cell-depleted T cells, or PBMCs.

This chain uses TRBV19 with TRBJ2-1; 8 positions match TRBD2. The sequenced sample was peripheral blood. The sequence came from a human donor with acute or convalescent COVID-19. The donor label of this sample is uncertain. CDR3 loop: CASSGISGVSYNEQFF. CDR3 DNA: TGTGCCAGTAGTGGTATTAGCGGGGTTTCCTACAATGAGCAGTTCTTC.